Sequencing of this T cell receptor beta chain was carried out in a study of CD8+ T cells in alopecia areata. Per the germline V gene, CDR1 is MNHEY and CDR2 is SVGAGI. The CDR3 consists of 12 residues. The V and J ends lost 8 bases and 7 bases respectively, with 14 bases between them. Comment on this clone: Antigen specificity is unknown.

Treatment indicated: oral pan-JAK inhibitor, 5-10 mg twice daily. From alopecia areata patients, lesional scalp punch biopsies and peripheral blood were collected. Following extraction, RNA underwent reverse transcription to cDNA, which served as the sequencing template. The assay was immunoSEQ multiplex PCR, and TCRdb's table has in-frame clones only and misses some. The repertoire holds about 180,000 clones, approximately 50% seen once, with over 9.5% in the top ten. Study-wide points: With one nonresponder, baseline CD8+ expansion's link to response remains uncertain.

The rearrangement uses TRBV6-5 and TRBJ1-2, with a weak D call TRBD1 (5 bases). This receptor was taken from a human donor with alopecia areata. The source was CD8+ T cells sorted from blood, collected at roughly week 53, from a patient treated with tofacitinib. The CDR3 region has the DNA TGTGCCAGCGGTGGGTCGGGACCTGGCTACACCTTC. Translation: CASGGSGPGYTF.